Each of the 4 T cell receptor beta chains below was sequenced from the same sample in a study of T cell responses to AZD1222 COVID-19 vaccine. TCRdb's table, derived via immunoSEQ multiplex PCR, lists solely in-frame clones and lacks some. In the table there are about 86,000 clones, approximately 89% of which are singletons. The material sequenced was peripheral blood, taken 28 days after the second AZD1222 dose. These TCRs come from an adult who received the AZD1222 COVID-19 vaccine.

V usage is TRBV11-2 and J usage is TRBJ2-2, with D perhaps TRBD2 (5 bases). The CDR3 sequence is 14 residues long. V lost 6 bases and J 3 bases, leaving 11 bases between the germline ends. CDR1 SGHAT and CDR2 FQNNGV come from the germline V gene. CDR3 in DNA: TGTGCCAGCAGTAAGCGGACTTACACCGGGGAGCTGTTTTTT. Translating it yields CASSKRTYTGELFF.

This chain uses TRBV7-9 with TRBJ2-5; 7 bases are shared with TRBD1. The CDR3 has 14 amino acids. V gave up 3 bases and J gave up 5 bases; unmatched junction bases: 6. The germline CDR1 and CDR2 sequences are SEHNR and FQNEAQ (reference sequence). The CDR3 loop reads CASSFDRVSETQYF. The DNA for the CDR3 is TGTGCCAGCAGCTTCGACAGGGTGTCTGAGACCCAGTACTTC.

This chain uses TRBV24-1 with TRBJ1-5; 8 bases agree with TRBD1. Trimming took 12 bases from V and 6 from J; bases not matched to a gene: 15. The germline gives CDR1 KGHDR, CDR2 SFDVKD. The CDR3 spans 15 residues. CDR3 in DNA: TGTGCCTCCGAATCTGAGGCAGGGGGCCTTCAGCCCCAGCATTTT. Amino acids: CASESEAGGLQPQHF.

The CDR3 loop is CASSYSGTVNYEQYF. The CDR3, as DNA: TGTGCCAGCAGTTACTCCGGGACAGTAAACTACGAGCAGTACTTC. The chain carries TRBV6-5 and TRBJ2-7; the match to TRBD1 covers 7 bases. V shed 0 bases and J 3 bases; nucleotides not matched to a gene: 5. CDR1 and CDR2 from the germline V gene are MNHEY and SVGAGI. The CDR3 spans 15 residues.